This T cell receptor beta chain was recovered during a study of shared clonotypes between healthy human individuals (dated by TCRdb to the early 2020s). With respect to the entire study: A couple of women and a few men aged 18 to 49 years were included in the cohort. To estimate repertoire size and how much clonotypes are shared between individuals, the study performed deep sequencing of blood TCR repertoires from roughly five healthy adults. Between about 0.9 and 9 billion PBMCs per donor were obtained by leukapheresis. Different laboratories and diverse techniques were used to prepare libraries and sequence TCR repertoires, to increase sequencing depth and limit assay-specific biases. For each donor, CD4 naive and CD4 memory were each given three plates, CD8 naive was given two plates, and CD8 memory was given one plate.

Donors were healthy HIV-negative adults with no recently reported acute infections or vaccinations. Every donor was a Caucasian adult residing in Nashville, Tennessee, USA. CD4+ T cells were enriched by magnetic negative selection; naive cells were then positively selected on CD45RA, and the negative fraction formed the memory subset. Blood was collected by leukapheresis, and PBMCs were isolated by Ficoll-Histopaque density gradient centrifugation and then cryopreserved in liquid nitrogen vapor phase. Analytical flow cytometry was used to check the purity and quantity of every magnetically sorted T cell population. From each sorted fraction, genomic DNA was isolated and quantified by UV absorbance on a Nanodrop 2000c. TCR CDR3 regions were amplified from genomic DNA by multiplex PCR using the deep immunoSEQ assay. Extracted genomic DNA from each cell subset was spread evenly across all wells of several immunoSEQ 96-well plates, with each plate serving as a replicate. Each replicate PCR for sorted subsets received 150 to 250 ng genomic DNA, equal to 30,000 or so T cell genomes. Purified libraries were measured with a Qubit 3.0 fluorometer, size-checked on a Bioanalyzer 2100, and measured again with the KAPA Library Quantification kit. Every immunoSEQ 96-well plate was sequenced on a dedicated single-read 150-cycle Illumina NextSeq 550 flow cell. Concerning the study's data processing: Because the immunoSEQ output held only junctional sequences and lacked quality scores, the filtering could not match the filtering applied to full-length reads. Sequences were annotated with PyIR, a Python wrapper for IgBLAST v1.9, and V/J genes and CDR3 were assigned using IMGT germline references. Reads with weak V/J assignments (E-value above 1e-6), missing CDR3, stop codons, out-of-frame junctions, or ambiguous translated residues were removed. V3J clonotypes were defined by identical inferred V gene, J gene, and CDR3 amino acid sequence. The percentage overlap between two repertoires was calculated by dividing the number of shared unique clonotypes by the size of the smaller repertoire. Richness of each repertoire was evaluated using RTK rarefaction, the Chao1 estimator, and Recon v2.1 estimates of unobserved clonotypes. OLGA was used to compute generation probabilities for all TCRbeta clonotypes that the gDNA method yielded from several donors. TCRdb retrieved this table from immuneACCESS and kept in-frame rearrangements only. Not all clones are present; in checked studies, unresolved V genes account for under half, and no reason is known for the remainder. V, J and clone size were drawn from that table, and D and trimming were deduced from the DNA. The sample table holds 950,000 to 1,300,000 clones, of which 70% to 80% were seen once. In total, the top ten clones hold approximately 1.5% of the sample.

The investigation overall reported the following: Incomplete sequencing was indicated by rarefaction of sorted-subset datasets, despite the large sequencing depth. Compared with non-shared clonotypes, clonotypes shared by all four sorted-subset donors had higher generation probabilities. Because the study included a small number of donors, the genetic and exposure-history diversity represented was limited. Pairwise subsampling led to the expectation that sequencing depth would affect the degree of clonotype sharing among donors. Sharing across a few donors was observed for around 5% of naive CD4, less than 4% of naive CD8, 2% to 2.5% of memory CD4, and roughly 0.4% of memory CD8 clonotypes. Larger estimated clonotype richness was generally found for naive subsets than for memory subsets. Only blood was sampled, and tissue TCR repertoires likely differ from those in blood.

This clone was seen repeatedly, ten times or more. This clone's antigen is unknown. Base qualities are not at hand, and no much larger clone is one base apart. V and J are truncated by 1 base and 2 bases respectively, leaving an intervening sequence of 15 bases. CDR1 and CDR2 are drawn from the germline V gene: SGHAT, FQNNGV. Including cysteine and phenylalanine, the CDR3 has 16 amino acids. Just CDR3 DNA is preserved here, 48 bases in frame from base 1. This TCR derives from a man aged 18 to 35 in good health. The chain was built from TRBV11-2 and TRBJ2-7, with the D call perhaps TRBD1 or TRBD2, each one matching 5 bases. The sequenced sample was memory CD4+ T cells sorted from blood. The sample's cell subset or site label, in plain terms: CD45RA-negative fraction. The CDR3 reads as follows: CASSLGGRGTAYEQYF. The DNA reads TGTGCCAGCAGCTTAGGGGGTAGAGGGACGGCCTACGAGCAGTACTTC.